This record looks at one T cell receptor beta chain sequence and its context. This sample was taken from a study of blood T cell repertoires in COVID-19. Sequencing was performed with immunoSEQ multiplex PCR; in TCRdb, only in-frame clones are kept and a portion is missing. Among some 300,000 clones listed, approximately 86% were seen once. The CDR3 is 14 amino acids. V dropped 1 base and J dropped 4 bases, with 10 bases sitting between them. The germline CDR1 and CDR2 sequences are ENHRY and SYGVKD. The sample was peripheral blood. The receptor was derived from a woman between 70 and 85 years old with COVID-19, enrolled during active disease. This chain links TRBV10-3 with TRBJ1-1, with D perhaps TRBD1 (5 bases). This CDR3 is CAISEFGQGTEAFF. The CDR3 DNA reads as TGTGCCATCAGTGAGTTCGGGCAGGGCACTGAAGCTTTCTTT.